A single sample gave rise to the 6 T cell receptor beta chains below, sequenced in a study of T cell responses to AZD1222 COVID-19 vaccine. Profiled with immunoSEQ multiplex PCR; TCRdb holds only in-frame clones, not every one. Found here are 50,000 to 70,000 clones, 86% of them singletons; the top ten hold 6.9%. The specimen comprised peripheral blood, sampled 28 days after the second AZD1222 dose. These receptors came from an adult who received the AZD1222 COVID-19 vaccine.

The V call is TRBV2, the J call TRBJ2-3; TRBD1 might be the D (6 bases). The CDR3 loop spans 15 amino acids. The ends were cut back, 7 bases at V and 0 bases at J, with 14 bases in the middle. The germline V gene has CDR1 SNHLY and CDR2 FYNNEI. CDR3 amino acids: CASKPGHSSTDTQYF. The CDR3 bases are TGTGCCAGCAAACCGGGACACTCTAGCACAGATACGCAGTATTTT.

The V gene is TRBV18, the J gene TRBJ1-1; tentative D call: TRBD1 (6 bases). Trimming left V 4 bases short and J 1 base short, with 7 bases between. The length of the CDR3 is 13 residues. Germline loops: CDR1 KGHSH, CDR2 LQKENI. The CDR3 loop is CASSQGENTEAFF. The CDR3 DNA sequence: TGTGCCAGCTCACAGGGGGAGAACACTGAAGCTTTCTTT.

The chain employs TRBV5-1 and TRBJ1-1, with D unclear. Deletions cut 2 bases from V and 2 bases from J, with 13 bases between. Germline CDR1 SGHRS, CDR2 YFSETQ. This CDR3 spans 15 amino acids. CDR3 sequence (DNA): TGCGCCAGCAGCTTAAGTAGGGTGGGAAACACTGAAGCTTTCTTT. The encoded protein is CASSLSRVGNTEAFF.

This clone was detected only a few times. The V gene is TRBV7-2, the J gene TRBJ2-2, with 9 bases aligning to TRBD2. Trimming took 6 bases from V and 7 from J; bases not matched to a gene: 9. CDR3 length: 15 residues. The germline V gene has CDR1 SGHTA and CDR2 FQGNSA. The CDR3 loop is CASSGLAGFFGELFF. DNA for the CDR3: TGTGCCAGCAGTGGGCTAGCGGGATTCTTCGGGGAGCTGTTTTTT.

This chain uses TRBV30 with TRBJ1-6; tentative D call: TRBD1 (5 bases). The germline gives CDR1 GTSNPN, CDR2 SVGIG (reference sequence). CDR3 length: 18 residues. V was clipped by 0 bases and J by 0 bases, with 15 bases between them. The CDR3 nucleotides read TGTGCCTGGAGTGTCTTCGGGACGCCGAGCTCCTATAATTCACCCCTCCACTTT. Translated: CAWSVFGTPSSYNSPLHF. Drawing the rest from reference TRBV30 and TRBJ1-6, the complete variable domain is SQTIHQWPATLVQPVGSPLSLECTVEGTSNPNLYWYRQAAGRGLQLLFYSVGIGQISSEVPQNLSASRPQDRQFILSSKKLLLSDSGFYLCAWSVFGTPSSYNSPLHFGNGTRLTVT.

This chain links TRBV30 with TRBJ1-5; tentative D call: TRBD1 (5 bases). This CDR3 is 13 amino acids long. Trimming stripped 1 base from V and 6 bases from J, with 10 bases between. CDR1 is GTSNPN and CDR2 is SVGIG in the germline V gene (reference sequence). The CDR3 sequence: CAWSGTSSQPQHF. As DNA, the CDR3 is TGTGCCTGGAGTGGGACAAGTTCTCAGCCCCAGCATTTT.